The following is a T cell receptor (beta chain) sequence with its context. What it recognizes is unknown. Coverage ceases 3 residues before the CDR3 finishes, and the germline J gene fills in the end. The germline V gene encodes CDR1 MRHNA and CDR2 SNTAGT. There are 11 residues in the CDR3. This specimen belongs to a study of Tregs in tolerant kidney transplant recipients. Profiling relied on immunoSEQ multiplex PCR, and the TCRdb table lists in-frame clones only, not all of them. The listing contains under 30,000 clones. General study results and limits: Changing PCR primers prevented nucleotide comparison between some patients' samples.

Recipients received nonmyeloablative bone marrow transplants from related graft donors, with transient mixed chimerism. This chain uses TRBV6-4 with TRBJ2-3; tentatively, D is TRBD1 or TRBD2 (7 bases each). The specimen comprised CD4+ T cells from blood (PBMCs), sampled 6 months after the transplant. This receptor was taken from a human patient who received a combined kidney and bone marrow transplant. Some of these T cells may belong to the graft donor. The chain's CDR3 is CATGEGDTQYF. CDR3 DNA (partial): TGTGCAACAGGGGAGGGCGATACG.